The sequence of this T cell receptor (beta chain) was determined in a study of cytomegalovirus exposure and HLA in healthy donors. General observations from the study: As immune exposure information, only CMV serostatus was available. A later analysis showed TCR association rates differing by HLA locus, peaking at DRB1 and lowest at HLA-C.

60 Vbeta and 13 Jbeta primers were used in PCR. Original analysis: In a later analysis, of 84 million or so unique beta chains, roughly 10 million appeared in at least two donors. Clones were read by immunoSEQ multiplex PCR, and TCRdb kept only the in-frame ones, dropping some. For V, J and clone size, that table is used; D and trimming come from the DNA. The sample carries roughly 150,000 clones, approximately 80% recorded once. Trimming took 2 bases from V and 3 from J, leaving 7 bases between them. Germline V gene lookup returns CDR1 MNHEY and CDR2 SVGAGI. The CDR3 runs 13 residues. In regard to this clone: What it binds is not known.

The chain joins TRBV6-5 to TRBJ1-2; perhaps TRBD1 as D (5 bases). This sequence originates from a middle-aged woman in good health and CMV-seropositive. The sample comprised PBMCs. CDR3 nucleotide sequence: TGTGCCAGCAGTTACGGGGGGGACTATGGCTACACCTTC. Translated, it gives CASSYGGDYGYTF.